This paragraph reports one T cell receptor (beta chain). The target antigen is unknown. The sample is drawn from a study of cytomegalovirus exposure and HLA in healthy donors. Turning to the study itself: A previous analysis identified 100 million to 120 million unique TCR beta sequences derived from roughly 180 million T cells. Unique TCRs from HLA-typed donors, 85 million to 100 million of them, were held in an early data release. Notes on the study in general: Several of the most significant clusters appeared, in a later analysis, to be linked to common viral pathogens. It was shown in a later analysis that HLA-associated TCR beta chains were more clonally expanded than other, equally common chains.

PCR employed 60 Vbeta and 13 Jbeta primers. The protocol was immunoSEQ multiplex PCR, while the TCRdb copy is restricted to in-frame clones and leaves out a portion. The sample carries approximately 170,000 clones, under 90% recorded once. The CDR3 is 16 residues long. This sequence was found in a male donor in good health and CMV-seronegative. Sequencing used PBMCs. The chain employs TRBV21-1 and TRBJ2-7; TRBD1 is the table's D call, not checked against the DNA. TRBV21-1 is shown as a pseudogene. The CDR3 sequence: CASSKVAGLNHYEQYF. The CDR3, as DNA: TGTGCCAGCAGCAAAGTTGCAGGCCTTAACCACTACGAGCAGTACTTC.